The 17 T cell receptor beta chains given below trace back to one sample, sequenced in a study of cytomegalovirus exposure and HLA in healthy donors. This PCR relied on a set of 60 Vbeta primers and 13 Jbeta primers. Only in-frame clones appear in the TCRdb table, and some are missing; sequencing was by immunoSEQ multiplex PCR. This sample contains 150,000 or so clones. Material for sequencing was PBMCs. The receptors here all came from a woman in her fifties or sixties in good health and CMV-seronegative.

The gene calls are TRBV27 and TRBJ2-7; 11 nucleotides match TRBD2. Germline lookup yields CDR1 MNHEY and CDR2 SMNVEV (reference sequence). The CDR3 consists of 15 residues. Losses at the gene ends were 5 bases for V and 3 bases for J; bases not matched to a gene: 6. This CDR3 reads CASSKGTSGYYEQYF. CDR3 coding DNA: TGTGCCAGCAGTAAAGGGACTAGCGGTTACTACGAGCAGTACTTC.

The CDR3 loop reads CASSPRGTGKSYNEQFF. The CDR3 bases are TGTGCCAGCTCACCCCGAGGGACAGGCAAATCCTACAATGAGCAGTTCTTC. This chain connects TRBV18 to TRBJ2-1; TRBD1 matches 8 bases. CDR1 and CDR2 (germline): KGHSH, LQKENI. With V trimmed by 3 bases and J by 1 base, 8 bases remained unmatched. CDR3 size: 17 residues. The variable domain in full, with the rest retrieved from reference TRBV18 and TRBJ2-1, is NAGVMQNPRHLVRRRGQEARLRCSPMKGHSHVYWYRQLPEEGLKFMVYLQKENIIDESGMPKERFSAEFPKEGPSILRIQQVVRGDSAAYFCASSPRGTGKSYNEQFFGPGTRLTVL.

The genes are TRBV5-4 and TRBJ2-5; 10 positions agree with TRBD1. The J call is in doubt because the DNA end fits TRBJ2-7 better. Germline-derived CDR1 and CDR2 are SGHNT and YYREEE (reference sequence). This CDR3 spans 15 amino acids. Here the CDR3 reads CASSAAGTGAYEQYF. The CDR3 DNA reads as TGTGCCAGCAGCGCGGCAGGGACAGGGGCCTACGAGCAGTACTTC.

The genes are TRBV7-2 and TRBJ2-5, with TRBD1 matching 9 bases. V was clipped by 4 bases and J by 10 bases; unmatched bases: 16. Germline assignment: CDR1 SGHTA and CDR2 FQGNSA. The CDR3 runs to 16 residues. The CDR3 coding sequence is TGTGCCAGCAGCTCTAACAGGGGGCGAACCGGTATGGACCAGTACTTC. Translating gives CASSSNRGRTGMDQYF.

Here the CDR3 DNA reads TGTGCCAGCAGCTTTAGGAGGAATATGAACACTGAAGCTTTCTTT. It specifies CASSFRRNMNTEAFF. This chain joins TRBV5-4 and TRBJ1-1; D remains unclear. Germline CDR1 is SGHNT and CDR2 is YYREEE (reference sequence). Trimming removed 2 bases from V and 0 bases from J, with 11 bases in between. The CDR3 has 15 residues. The variable domain in full, with the rest retrieved from reference TRBV5-4 and TRBJ1-1, is ETGVTQSPTHLIKTRGQQVTLRCSSQSGHNTVSWYQQALGQGPQFIFQYYREEENGRGNFPPRFSGLQFPNYSSELNVNALELDDSALYLCASSFRRNMNTEAFFGQGTRLTVV.

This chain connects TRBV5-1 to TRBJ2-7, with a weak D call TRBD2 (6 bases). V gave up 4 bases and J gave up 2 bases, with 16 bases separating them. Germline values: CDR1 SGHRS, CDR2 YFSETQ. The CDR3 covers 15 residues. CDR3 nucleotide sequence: TGCGCCAGCAGCCCGCTTAGCGGCCTAACCTACGAGCAGTACTTC. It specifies CASSPLSGLTYEQYF.

The CDR3 nucleotides read TGTGCCAGCAGCCATCGGGAGATTTTAGGAGGCATCGAAGCTTTCTTT. Translation gives CASSHREILGGIEAFF. The rearrangement joins TRBV7-9 to TRBJ1-1, with unresolved D. Trimming left V 5 bases short and J 8 bases short, with 24 bases between. The germline V gene encodes CDR1 SEHNR and CDR2 FQNEAQ (reference sequence). This CDR3 region has 16 residues.

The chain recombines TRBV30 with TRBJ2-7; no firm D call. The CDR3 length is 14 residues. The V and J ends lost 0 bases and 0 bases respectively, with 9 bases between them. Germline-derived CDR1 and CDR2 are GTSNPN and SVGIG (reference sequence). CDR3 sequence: CAWSVNTNSYEQYF. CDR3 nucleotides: TGTGCCTGGAGTGTGAACACAAACTCCTACGAGCAGTACTTC.

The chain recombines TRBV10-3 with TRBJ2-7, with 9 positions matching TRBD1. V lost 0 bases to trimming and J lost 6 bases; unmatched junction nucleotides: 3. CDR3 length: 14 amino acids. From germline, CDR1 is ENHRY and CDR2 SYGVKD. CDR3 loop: CAISESTGGLEQYF. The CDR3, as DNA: TGTGCCATCAGTGAGTCCACAGGGGGCCTCGAGCAGTACTTC.

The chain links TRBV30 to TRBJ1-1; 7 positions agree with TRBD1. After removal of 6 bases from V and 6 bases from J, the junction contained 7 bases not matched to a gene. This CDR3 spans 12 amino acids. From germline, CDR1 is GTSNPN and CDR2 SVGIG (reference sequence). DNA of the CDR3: TGTGCCTGCACCCCGCAGGGGGCTGAAGCTTTCTTT. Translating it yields CACTPQGAEAFF. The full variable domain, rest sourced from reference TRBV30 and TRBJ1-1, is SQTIHQWPATLVQPVGSPLSLECTVEGTSNPNLYWYRQAAGRGLQLLFYSVGIGQISSEVPQNLSASRPQDRQFILSSKKLLLSDSGFYLCACTPQGAEAFFGQGTRLTVV.

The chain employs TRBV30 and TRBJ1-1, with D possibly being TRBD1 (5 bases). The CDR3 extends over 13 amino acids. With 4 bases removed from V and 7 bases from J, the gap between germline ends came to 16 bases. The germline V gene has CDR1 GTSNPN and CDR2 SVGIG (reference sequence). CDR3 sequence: CAWKYSRAVEAFF. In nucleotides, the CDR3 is TGTGCCTGGAAATATAGCAGGGCTGTTGAAGCTTTCTTT.

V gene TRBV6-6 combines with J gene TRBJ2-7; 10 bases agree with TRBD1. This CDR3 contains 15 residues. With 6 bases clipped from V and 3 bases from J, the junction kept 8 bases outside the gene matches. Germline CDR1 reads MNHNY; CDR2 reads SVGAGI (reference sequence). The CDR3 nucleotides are TGTGCCAGCAGGGCTGGGACAGGGGTAGACTACGAGCAGTACTTC. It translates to CASRAGTGVDYEQYF.

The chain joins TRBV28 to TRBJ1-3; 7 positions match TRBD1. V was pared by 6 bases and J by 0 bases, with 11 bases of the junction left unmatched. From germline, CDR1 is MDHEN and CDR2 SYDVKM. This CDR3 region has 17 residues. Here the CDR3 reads CASSIARGQISGNTIYF. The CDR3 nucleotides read TGTGCCAGCAGCATAGCCCGGGGACAGATCTCTGGAAACACCATATATTTT.

CDR3 residues: CASSSTGNEQFF. In DNA, the CDR3 is TGTGCCAGCAGCTCGACAGGTAATGAGCAGTTCTTC. This chain connects TRBV5-6 to TRBJ2-1, with D tentatively TRBD1 (6 bases). This CDR3 region has 12 residues. The V gene's germline CDR1 is SGHDT and CDR2 YYEEEE. V gave up 3 bases and J gave up 7 bases, with 8 bases separating them.

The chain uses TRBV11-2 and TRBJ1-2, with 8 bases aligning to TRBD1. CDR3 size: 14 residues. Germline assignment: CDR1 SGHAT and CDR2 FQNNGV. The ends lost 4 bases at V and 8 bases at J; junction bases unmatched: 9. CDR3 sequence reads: CASSSQGGLGGYTF. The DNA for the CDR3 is TGTGCCAGCAGCTCACAGGGGGGCTTGGGAGGCTACACCTTC.

The CDR3 loop reads CACAGTGGTSQPQHF. CDR3 nucleotides: TGTGCCTGCGCCGGGACAGGGGGCACGAGTCAGCCCCAGCATTTT. The V call is TRBV30, the J call TRBJ1-5, with 12 bases identical to TRBD1. Germline V gene sequence: CDR1 GTSNPN, CDR2 SVGIG (reference sequence). V dropped 6 bases and J dropped 6; count of bases not matched to a gene: 9. The CDR3 covers 15 residues.

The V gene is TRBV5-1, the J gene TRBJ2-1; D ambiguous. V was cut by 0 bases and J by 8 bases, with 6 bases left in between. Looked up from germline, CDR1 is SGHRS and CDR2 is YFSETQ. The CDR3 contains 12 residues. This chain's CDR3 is CASSLVTDEQFF. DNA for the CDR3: TGCGCCAGCAGCTTGGTTACTGATGAGCAGTTCTTC.